The 3 T cell receptor beta chains given below trace back to one sample, sequenced in a study of beta chain features in type 1 diabetes. Study-wide findings and caveats: In all four CD4+ subsets, TCRB CDR3 length was significantly, moderately reduced in type 1 diabetes.

Every bit of the isolated RNA underwent reverse transcription, so sequencing read expressed TCRB transcripts. Assay used: immunoSEQ multiplex PCR; TCRdb lists only in-frame clones, some missing. Of about 650,000 clones in the sample, 9.5% to 15% were seen once. No cognate antigen is known for these TCRs. Input material: naive CD4+ T cells from blood. These receptor sequences come from a man aged 25 to 40 with type 1 diabetes.

The genes are TRBV2 and TRBJ2-1; 10 bases align to TRBD1. This CDR3 spans 13 amino acids. The V gene end was trimmed by 7 bases and the J gene end by 7 bases; junction bases not matched to a gene: 4. In germline, CDR1 is SNHLY, CDR2 FYNNEI. The CDR3: CASMGQGTNEQFF. In DNA form, the CDR3 reads TGTGCCAGCATGGGACAGGGGACTAATGAGCAGTTCTTC.

V and J are TRBV10-3 and TRBJ2-2; TRBD1 aligns across 7 bases. The CDR3 runs to 14 residues. Germline loops: CDR1 ENHRY, CDR2 SYGVKD. J lost 7 bases, V lost 7 bases, and 9 bases had no gene match. The CDR3 here is CAITRDRADGELFF. CDR3 DNA: TGTGCCATCACCCGAGACAGGGCTGACGGGGAGCTGTTTTTT.

There are a few counts of this clone. The chain couples TRBV5-5 to TRBJ1-2; D gene unclear. Trimming shortened V by 0 bases and J by 3 bases, and 9 bases separated the two germline ends. The CDR3 runs 14 residues. Per the germline V gene, CDR1 is SGHKS and CDR2 is YYEKEE (reference sequence). This chain's CDR3 is CASSLVPVDYGYTF. CDR3 DNA sequence: TGTGCCAGCAGCTTGGTTCCGGTGGACTATGGCTACACCTTC.